The T cell receptor beta chain under discussion was sequenced for a study of cytomegalovirus exposure and HLA in healthy donors. In regard to this clone: What it binds is unknown.

The J segment lost 6 bases and the V segment lost 3 bases, leaving 9 bases of the junction unmatched. The length of the CDR3 is 17 residues. Germline V CDR1 and CDR2: SGHVS, FQNEAQ. General study findings and limits: It was approximately 150 TCR beta chains that were listed as cytomegalovirus-associated.

Repertoires were generated with immunoSEQ multiplex PCR, while TCRdb's copy carries only in-frame clones and drops some. The sample has some 140,000 clones; roughly nine tenths are singletons. Sequences were obtained from PBMCs. The TCR was taken from a man between 18 and 35 years old in good health and CMV-seronegative. J is TRBJ2-5 and V is TRBV7-8; 14 nucleotides agree with TRBD2. The DNA of the CDR3 is TGTGCCAGCAGCTTTAGTGGACTAGCGGGAGGTTCCAAGACCCAGTACTTC. Protein sequence: CASSFSGLAGGSKTQYF.